The T cell receptor (beta chain) under discussion was sequenced for a study of blood T cells in healthy people across ages. This CDR3 is 16 amino acids long. Trimming removed 5 bases from V and 0 bases from J; junction bases left unmatched: 7. Per the germline V gene, CDR1 is MNHEY and CDR2 is SVGEGT. Then a second PCR, running roughly 7 to 11 cycles, was carried out with a sample-barcoded 5' primer and a J-beta primer mix. Tags on each cDNA molecule came from a template-switch adaptor with 12 random nucleotides. TCRdb reanalysed the 5' RACE reads using MiXCR and keeps one entry per CDR3 protein. The sample has a few hundred thousand distinct CDR3 sequences; 25% to 30% are singletons. This clonotype was recorded once.

Specimen: blood. The chain is built from TRBV6-2 or TRBV6-3 and TRBJ2-3; 8 bases fit TRBD1. This TCR was sampled from a woman between 65 and 79 years old in good health. The CDR3 DNA reads TGTGCCAGCAGTGCCTATAGGACAGGGAGCACAGATACGCAGTATTTT. It codes for CASSAYRTGSTDTQYF.